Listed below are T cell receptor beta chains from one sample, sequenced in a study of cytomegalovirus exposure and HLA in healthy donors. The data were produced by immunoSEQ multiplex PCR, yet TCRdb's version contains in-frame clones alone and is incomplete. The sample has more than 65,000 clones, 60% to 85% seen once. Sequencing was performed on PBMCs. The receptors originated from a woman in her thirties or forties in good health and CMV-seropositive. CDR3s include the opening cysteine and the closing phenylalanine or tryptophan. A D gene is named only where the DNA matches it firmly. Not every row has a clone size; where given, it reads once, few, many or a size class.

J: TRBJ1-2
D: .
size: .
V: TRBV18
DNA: TGTGCCAGCTCACCGGGGCTTCGACCCCAAGCTAACTATGGCTACACCTTC
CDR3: CASSPGLRPQANYGYTF

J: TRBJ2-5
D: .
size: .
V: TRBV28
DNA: TGTGCCAGCAGCCACAGGACCTTACCCCAAGAGACCCAGTACTTC
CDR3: CASSHRTLPQETQYF

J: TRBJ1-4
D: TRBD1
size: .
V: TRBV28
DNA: TGTGCCAGCAGTGTACCCGGGACAGCAGAAAAACTGTTTTTT
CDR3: CASSVPGTAEKLFF

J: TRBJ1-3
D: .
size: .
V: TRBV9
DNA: TGTGCCAGCAGCCCAACCGGGGGGCGGGGAAACACCATATATTTT
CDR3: CASSPTGGRGNTIYF

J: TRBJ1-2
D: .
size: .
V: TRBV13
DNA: TGTGCCAGCAGCTTACTGGCCAGTACTAACTATGGCTACACCTTC
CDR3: CASSLLASTNYGYTF

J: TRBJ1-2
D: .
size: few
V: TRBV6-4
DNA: TGTGCCAGCAGCCGCGACAGAAACTATGGCTACACCTTC
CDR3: CASSRDRNYGYTF

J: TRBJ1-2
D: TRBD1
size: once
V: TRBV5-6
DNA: TGTGCCAGCAGCTTGGCCGGGACAGTGGGGGGCTACACCTTC
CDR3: CASSLAGTVGGYTF

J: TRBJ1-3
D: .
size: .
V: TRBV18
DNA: TGTGCCAGCTCACGGCAGGGATCCTCCTCTGGAAACACCATATATTTT
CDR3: CASSRQGSSSGNTIYF

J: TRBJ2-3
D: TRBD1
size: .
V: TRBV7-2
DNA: TGTGCCAGCAGCTCCCAGGGGGCTGGGGCAGATACGCAGTATTTT
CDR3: CASSSQGAGADTQYF

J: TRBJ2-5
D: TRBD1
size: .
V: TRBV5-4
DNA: TGTGCCAGCAGTCCAGACGGGACAGCCCGGGGGACCCAGTACTTC
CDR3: CASSPDGTARGTQYF

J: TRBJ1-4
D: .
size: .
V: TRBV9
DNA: TGTGCCAGCAGCCTCGACAACGAAAATGAAAAACTGTTTTTT
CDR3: CASSLDNENEKLFF

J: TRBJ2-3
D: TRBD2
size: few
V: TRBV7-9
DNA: TGTGCCAGCAGCTTAGGAGCTAGCGGGTCCCGCACAGATACGCAGTATTTT
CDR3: CASSLGASGSRTDTQYF

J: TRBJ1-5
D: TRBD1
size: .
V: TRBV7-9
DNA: TGTGCCAGCCACGGACAGGTGGATCAGCCCCAGCATTTT
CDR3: CASHGQVDQPQHF

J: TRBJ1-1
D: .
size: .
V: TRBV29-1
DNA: TGCAGCGTGTCAGATGTGGTTGTGAACACTGAAGCTTTCTTT
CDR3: CSVSDVVVNTEAFF

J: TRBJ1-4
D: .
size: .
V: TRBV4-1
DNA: TGCGCCAGCAGCCAACCTCTTGGGCGTTTTGACGAGCTAAAACTGTTTTTT
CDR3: CASSQPLGRFDELKLFF

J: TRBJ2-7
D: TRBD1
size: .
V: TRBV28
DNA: TGTGCCAGCAGAGGGACAGGGGGTGTTTCCTACGAGCAGTACTTC
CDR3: CASRGTGGVSYEQYF

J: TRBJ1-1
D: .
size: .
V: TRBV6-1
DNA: TGTGCCAGCAACCTCCAGGGAATGACTGAAGCTTTCTTT
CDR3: CASNLQGMTEAFF

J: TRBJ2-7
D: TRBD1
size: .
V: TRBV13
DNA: TGTGCCAGCAGCCCCGGGACAGGGAGCTACGAGCAGTACTTC
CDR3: CASSPGTGSYEQYF

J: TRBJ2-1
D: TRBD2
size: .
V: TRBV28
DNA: TGTGCCAGCAGCTCCAGCGGGATATCTTTGGATGAGCAGTTCTTC
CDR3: CASSSSGISLDEQFF

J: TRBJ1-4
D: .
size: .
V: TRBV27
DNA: TGTGCCAGCAGTGTTCGTTCAGGGATAGAAAAACTGTTTTTT
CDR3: CASSVRSGIEKLFF

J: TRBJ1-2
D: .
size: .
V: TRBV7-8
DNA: TGTGCCAGCAGCCGTGGCGGCGGAAACTATGGCTACACCTTC
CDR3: CASSRGGGNYGYTF

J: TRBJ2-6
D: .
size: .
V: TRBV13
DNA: TGTGCCAGCAGCCTGAGACAGGTCCTGAGCTCTGGGGCCAACGTCCTGACTTTC
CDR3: CASSLRQVLSSGANVLTF

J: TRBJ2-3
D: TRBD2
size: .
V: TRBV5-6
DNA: TGTGCCAGCAGCCCTAACCGGGACTATAAACACCCCACAGATACGCAGTATTTT
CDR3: CASSPNRDYKHPTDTQYF

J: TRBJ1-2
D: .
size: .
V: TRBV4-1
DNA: TGCGCCAGCAGCCAAGATCTCTCCCCAGGGGGCTACACCTTC
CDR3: CASSQDLSPGGYTF

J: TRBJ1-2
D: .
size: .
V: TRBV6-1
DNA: TGTGCCAGCAGTGCGCCCGGATCCCGCGGGGGCTACACCTTC
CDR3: CASSAPGSRGGYTF

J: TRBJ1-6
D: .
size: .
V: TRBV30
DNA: TGTGCCGGCATACAGGGAGCGGTGGCTCACTTT
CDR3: CAGIQGAVAHF

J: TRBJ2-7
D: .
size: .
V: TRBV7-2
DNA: TGTGCCAGCAGCTTCGGGAGAGCCTACGAGCAGTACTTC
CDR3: CASSFGRAYEQYF

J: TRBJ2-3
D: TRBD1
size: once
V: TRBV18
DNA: TGTGCCAGCTCACAGGGACAGCCTAGCACAGATACGCAGTATTTT
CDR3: CASSQGQPSTDTQYF

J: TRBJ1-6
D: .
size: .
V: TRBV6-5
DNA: TGTGCCAGCAGTTACTCGCAGGGACTGCGAAATTCACCCCTCCACTTT
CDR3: CASSYSQGLRNSPLHF

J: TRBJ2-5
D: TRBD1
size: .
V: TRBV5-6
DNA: TGTGCCAGCAGCGGGACAGGGGAAGAGACCCAGTACTTC
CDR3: CASSGTGEETQYF

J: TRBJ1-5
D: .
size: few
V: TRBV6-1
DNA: TGTGGAATAGGGAGGGCTATTCAGCCCCAGCATTTT
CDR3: CGIGRAIQPQHF

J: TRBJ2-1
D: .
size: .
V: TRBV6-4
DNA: TGTGCCAGCAGCAAAAGGGGGGGGAGAAATGAGCAGTTCTTC
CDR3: CASSKRGGRNEQFF

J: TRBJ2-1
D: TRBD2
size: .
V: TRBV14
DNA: TGTGCCAGCAGCAAACTAGCGGTGAGCTCCTACAATGAGCAGTTCTTC
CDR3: CASSKLAVSSYNEQFF

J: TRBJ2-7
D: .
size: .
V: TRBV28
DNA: TGTGCCAGCAGTTTTAGCGGGACAGGGTTTATCTACGAGCAGTACTTC
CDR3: CASSFSGTGFIYEQYF

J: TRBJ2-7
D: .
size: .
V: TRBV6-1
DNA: TGTGCCAGCATTATTAGTATTCTTCACTACGAGCAGTACTTC
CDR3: CASIISILHYEQYF

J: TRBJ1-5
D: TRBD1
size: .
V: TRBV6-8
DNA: TGTGCCAGCAGTTATTCCGGGACAGGGGGTAATCGGAATCAGCCCCAGCATTTT
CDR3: CASSYSGTGGNRNQPQHF

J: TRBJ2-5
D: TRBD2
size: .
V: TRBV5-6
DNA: TGTGCCAGCAGCTTGATCGCGGGGGGGGCCAAGACCCAGTACTTC
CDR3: CASSLIAGGAKTQYF

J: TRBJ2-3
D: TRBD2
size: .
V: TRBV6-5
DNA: TGTGCCAGCAGTCCGCCTCTAGCGGGTCCAGATACGCAGTATTTT
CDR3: CASSPPLAGPDTQYF

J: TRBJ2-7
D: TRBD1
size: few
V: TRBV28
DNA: TGTGCCAGCAGTTCCCCCCCCGGGACAGGGACCTACGAGCAGTACTTC
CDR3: CASSSPPGTGTYEQYF

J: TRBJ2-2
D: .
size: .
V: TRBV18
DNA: TGTGCCAGCTCACCAAGGGGGACCGGGGAGCTGTTTTTT
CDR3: CASSPRGTGELFF

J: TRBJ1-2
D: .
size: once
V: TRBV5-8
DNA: TGTGCCAGCAGCTTGGGGCCTGAAAACTATGGCTACACCTTC
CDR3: CASSLGPENYGYTF

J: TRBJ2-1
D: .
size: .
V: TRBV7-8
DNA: TGTGCCAGCAGCTCCCCAATTGGGGGGAGAAGCTCCTACAATGAGCAGTTCTTC
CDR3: CASSSPIGGRSSYNEQFF

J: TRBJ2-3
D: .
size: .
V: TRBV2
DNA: TGTGCCAGCAGAGTAGGACAAATGCGCACAGATACGCAGTATTTT
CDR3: CASRVGQMRTDTQYF

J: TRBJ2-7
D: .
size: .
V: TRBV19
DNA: TGTGCCAGTAGTATAGGAGGGAGCTCCTACGAGCAGTACTTC
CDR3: CASSIGGSSYEQYF

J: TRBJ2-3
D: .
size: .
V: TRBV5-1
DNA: TGCGCCAGCCGAAGCCCCACGGATACGCAGTATTTT
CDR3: CASRSPTDTQYF

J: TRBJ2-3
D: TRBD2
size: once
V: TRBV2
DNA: TGTGCCAGCAGGAGACTAGCGGGAAGCACAGATACGCAGTATTTT
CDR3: CASRRLAGSTDTQYF

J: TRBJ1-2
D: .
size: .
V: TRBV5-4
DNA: TGTGCCAGCAGCTTTTGGGGGGTTTATGGCTACACCTTC
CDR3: CASSFWGVYGYTF

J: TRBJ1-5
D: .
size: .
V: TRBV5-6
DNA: TGTGCCAGCAGCTTGGGGGCAGGGGCCCGCGTCAATCAGCCCCAGCATTTT
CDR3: CASSLGAGARVNQPQHF

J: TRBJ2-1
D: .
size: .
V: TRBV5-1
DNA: TGCGCCAGCAGCTTGGCCTATCTACTGGGGCTTGGCTCCTACAATGAGCAGTTCTTC
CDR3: CASSLAYLLGLGSYNEQFF

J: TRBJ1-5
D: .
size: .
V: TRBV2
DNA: TGTGCCAGCAGTGAAGGGGTGGGGGGGGGTCAGCCCCAGCATTTT
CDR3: CASSEGVGGGQPQHF

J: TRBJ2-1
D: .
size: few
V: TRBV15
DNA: TGTGCCACCAGCAGAGATCTTATTTCCGCGACTAGCTACAATGAGCAGTTCTTC
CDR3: CATSRDLISATSYNEQFF

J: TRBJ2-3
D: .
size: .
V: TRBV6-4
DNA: TGTGCCAGCAGTGAAGGCGGTGACACAGATACGCAGTATTTT
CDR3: CASSEGGDTDTQYF

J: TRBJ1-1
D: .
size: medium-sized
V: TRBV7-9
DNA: TGTGCCAGCGGGCTGAGCACTGAAGCTTTCTTT
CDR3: CASGLSTEAFF

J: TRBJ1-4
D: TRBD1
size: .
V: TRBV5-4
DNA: TGTGCCAGCAGCTTGGTGGGACAGGGAGCCCAAAAACTGTTTTTT
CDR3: CASSLVGQGAQKLFF

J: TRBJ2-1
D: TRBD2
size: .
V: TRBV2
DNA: TGTGCCAGCAGTGAAAAGACTAGCGGGGGAGCTCGGTTCTTC
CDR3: CASSEKTSGGARFF

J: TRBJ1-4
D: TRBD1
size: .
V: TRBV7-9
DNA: TGTGCCAGCAGCTTAGACAGGGGAGGTGAAAAACTGTTTTTT
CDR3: CASSLDRGGEKLFF